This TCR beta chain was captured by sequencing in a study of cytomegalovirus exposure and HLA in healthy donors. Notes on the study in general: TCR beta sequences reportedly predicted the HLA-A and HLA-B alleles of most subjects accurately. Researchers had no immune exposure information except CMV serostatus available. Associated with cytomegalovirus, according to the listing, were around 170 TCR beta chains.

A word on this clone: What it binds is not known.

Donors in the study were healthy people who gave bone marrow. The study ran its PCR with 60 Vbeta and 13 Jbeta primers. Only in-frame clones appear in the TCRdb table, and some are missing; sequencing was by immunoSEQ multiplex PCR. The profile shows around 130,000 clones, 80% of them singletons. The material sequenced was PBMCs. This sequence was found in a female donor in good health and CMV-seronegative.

CDR3 in amino acids: CASSLRTGGGNQPQHF. The CDR3 nucleotides read TGTGCCAGCAGCCTAAGGACAGGGGGGGGGAATCAGCCCCAGCATTTT. V usage is TRBV7-2 and J usage is TRBJ1-5, with 10 nucleotides matching TRBD1. Germline V gene data show CDR1 as SGHTA and CDR2 as FQGNSA. CDR3 length equals 16 residues. V lost 5 bases to trimming and J lost 4 bases; unmatched junction nucleotides: 8.